A selection of T cell receptor beta chains follows, all from one sample in a study of blood T cell repertoires in COVID-19. Data came from immunoSEQ multiplex PCR; TCRdb stores just in-frame clones and leaves some out. The data show 130,000 to 150,000 clones, roughly four fifths seen once. Material for sequencing was peripheral blood. Receptors were obtained from a human donor in a cohort sampled during active COVID-19. CDR3s leave out the opening cysteine and the closing phenylalanine or tryptophan. Each record gives: clone size, CDR3 length, V gene, J gene, CDR3 protein. Clone size, where shown, is once, few, many, or a class for clones that have expanded.

>-|15|TRBV5-1|TRBJ2-5
ASSLSLASRRQETQY
>-|15|TRBV18|TRBJ2-3
ASSPPSSGGAGDTQY
>-|14|TRBV2|TRBJ2-5
ASSEGGQPYQETQY
>-|13|TRBV7-2|TRBJ2-7
ASSYRQGRGYEQY
>-|13|TRBV20-1|TRBJ2-1
SASTQRGGYNEQF
>-|12|TRBV5-6|TRBJ2-2
ASSLRLSTGELF
>once|16|TRBV9|TRBJ1-3
ASSPTTAGIRPGNTIY
>-|14|TRBV7-7|TRBJ2-5
ASSLGASGGGETQY
>-|9|TRBV6-6|TRBJ2-7
ASRIGQGTY
>-|12|TRBV9|TRBJ2-1
ASSVAQGDNEQF
>-|13|TRBV7-9|TRBJ2-6
ASSLDGSGANVLT
>-|12|TRBV7-3|TRBJ2-7
ASSPGGANYEQY
>few|11|TRBV18|TRBJ2-7
ASSPVQAYEQY
>-|12|TRBV3-1/TRBV3-2|TRBJ1-6
ASSSSRGNSPLH
>-|11|TRBV5-4|TRBJ2-1
ASSLAGGEKQF
>-|14|TRBV5-1|TRBJ2-2
ASSLIRDSNTGELF
>-|14|TRBV11-1|TRBJ2-4
ASSFSDREAKNIQY
>-|12|TRBV5-5|TRBJ2-7
ASNPEGGISEQY
>-|11|TRBV28|TRBJ1-1
ASSLLGRTEAF
>-|13|TRBV6-6|TRBJ2-7
ASNKGQASSYEQY
>-|12|TRBV25-1|TRBJ2-7
ASSGTDPFYEQY
>-|15|TRBV3-1/TRBV3-2|TRBJ2-2
ASSQGSGGRGTGELF
>few|14|TRBV3-1/TRBV3-2|TRBJ2-1
ASSQGSRLAHNEQF
>-|14|TRBV6-2/TRBV6-3|TRBJ2-7
ASSYSGTGRSYEQY